This is a list of T cell receptor beta chains from one sample in a study of T cell responses to AZD1222 COVID-19 vaccine. TCRdb's copy holds only in-frame clones and misses some; the assay was immunoSEQ multiplex PCR. The sample has fewer than 200,000 clones; about 87% are singletons. The sample was peripheral blood, taken 28 days after the second dose of the MenACWY control vaccine. The receptors shown here come from an adult who received the MenACWY meningococcal vaccine as a control. The CDR3 runs from the conserved cysteine through the conserved F or W. Part of the rows lack a size; the others show once, few, many or a class for expanded clones.

v_call: TRBV28; clone_size: .; j_call: TRBJ2-1; cdr3_aa: CASTPTSGTHNEQFF
v_call: TRBV4-3; clone_size: .; j_call: TRBJ1-2; cdr3_aa: CASSQAVGQGAGYTF
v_call: TRBV4-3; clone_size: .; j_call: TRBJ1-5; cdr3_aa: CASSQVPGSNQPQHF
v_call: TRBV10-2; clone_size: once; j_call: TRBJ1-2; cdr3_aa: CASSESSWGYTF
v_call: TRBV3-1/TRBV3-2; clone_size: once; j_call: TRBJ1-1; cdr3_aa: CASSLGLENTEAFF
v_call: TRBV3-1/TRBV3-2; clone_size: .; j_call: TRBJ2-1; cdr3_aa: CASSARVNSGRDYNEQFF
v_call: TRBV19; clone_size: .; j_call: TRBJ2-2; cdr3_aa: CASIEAGGPSTGELFF
v_call: TRBV6-5; clone_size: many; j_call: TRBJ1-1; cdr3_aa: CASSYSGKEAFF
v_call: TRBV19; clone_size: .; j_call: TRBJ2-5; cdr3_aa: CASRSSGLIGETQYF
v_call: TRBV7-8; clone_size: .; j_call: TRBJ2-2; cdr3_aa: CASSPTGELFF
v_call: TRBV9; clone_size: .; j_call: TRBJ1-1; cdr3_aa: CASSVLLDGTTEAFF
v_call: TRBV19; clone_size: .; j_call: TRBJ2-3; cdr3_aa: CASSTRITDTQYF
v_call: TRBV29-1; clone_size: .; j_call: TRBJ2-7; cdr3_aa: CSVGGGDRLYEQYF
v_call: TRBV6-5; clone_size: .; j_call: TRBJ1-2; cdr3_aa: CASFAGTGARYGYTF
v_call: TRBV24-1; clone_size: few; j_call: TRBJ1-1; cdr3_aa: CATSGGDMNTEAFF
v_call: TRBV6-6; clone_size: .; j_call: TRBJ1-3; cdr3_aa: CASRGVGNTIYF
v_call: TRBV5-4; clone_size: .; j_call: TRBJ1-5; cdr3_aa: CASSLAGQGGQPQHF
v_call: TRBV6-2/TRBV6-3; clone_size: .; j_call: TRBJ2-3; cdr3_aa: CASSSVAFGTTDTQYF
v_call: TRBV7-2; clone_size: .; j_call: TRBJ1-4; cdr3_aa: CASSFAGNEKLFF
v_call: TRBV10-3; clone_size: .; j_call: TRBJ2-1; cdr3_aa: CAISDLGLAGGPGNEQFF
v_call: TRBV5-5; clone_size: .; j_call: TRBJ1-1; cdr3_aa: CASSFEEGGAMDTEAFF
v_call: TRBV7-7; clone_size: .; j_call: TRBJ2-1; cdr3_aa: CASSPQGPVNNEQFF
v_call: TRBV10-3; clone_size: .; j_call: TRBJ2-5; cdr3_aa: CAISESTREETQYF
v_call: TRBV19; clone_size: once; j_call: TRBJ1-2; cdr3_aa: CASSVRSYGYTF
v_call: TRBV5-8; clone_size: .; j_call: TRBJ1-5; cdr3_aa: CASSLVITVSNQPQHF
v_call: TRBV9; clone_size: .; j_call: TRBJ1-4; cdr3_aa: CASSVDEGQGNEKLFF
v_call: TRBV2; clone_size: .; j_call: TRBJ2-3; cdr3_aa: CASSRRLAADTQYF
v_call: TRBV27; clone_size: .; j_call: TRBJ1-2; cdr3_aa: CASSLLTGGEGYTF
v_call: TRBV2; clone_size: .; j_call: TRBJ1-5; cdr3_aa: CASSWGQLNQPQHF
v_call: TRBV4-2; clone_size: once; j_call: TRBJ2-1; cdr3_aa: CASSQTAGGPYNEQFF
v_call: TRBV28; clone_size: .; j_call: TRBJ1-1; cdr3_aa: CASSHRAMNTEAFF
v_call: TRBV20-1; clone_size: few; j_call: TRBJ2-7; cdr3_aa: CSALQGYEQYF
v_call: TRBV7-7; clone_size: .; j_call: TRBJ2-2; cdr3_aa: CASSLVTGSGELFF
v_call: TRBV7-6; clone_size: .; j_call: TRBJ1-2; cdr3_aa: CASSFSVNYGYTF
v_call: TRBV6-2/TRBV6-3; clone_size: .; j_call: TRBJ1-1; cdr3_aa: CASRPPGKNNGSPEAFF
v_call: TRBV9; clone_size: .; j_call: TRBJ2-1; cdr3_aa: CASSSRGILGLAGSWEQFF
v_call: TRBV5-4; clone_size: .; j_call: TRBJ1-3; cdr3_aa: CASSFSGNTIYF
v_call: TRBV6-6; clone_size: .; j_call: TRBJ2-1; cdr3_aa: CASSYRPSSYNEQFF
v_call: TRBV7-9; clone_size: .; j_call: TRBJ2-7; cdr3_aa: CASSLDRMGEWSYEQYF
v_call: TRBV7-2; clone_size: .; j_call: TRBJ1-2; cdr3_aa: CASSFLASPLYGYTF